This T cell receptor beta chain was obtained from a study of a mutant IDH1 vaccine in newly diagnosed glioma. Across the whole study: Vaccination started 4-6 weeks after radiotherapy alone, or with temozolomide cycles. Averaging 40.4 years of age, treated patients were around 60% male and 37.5% female. Patients were pretreated with radiotherapy, temozolomide, or both, mostly both. Study results and caveats: Overall, more than 80% of patients had vaccine-induced immune responses.

This table comes from immunoSEQ multiplex PCR, and its TCRdb copy is limited to in-frame clones, with some not included. The table lists about 60,000 clones, approximately 87% of them singletons. Time point defined: week 23, last vaccination. Alongside topical imiquimod, each dose of vaccine comprised 300 ug of mutant IDH1 20-mer peptide. Worth noting for this clone: Its specificity is unknown.

In germline, CDR1 is SGDLS, CDR2 YYNGEE. Germline trimming cut 0 bases from V and 0 bases from J; bases unmatched to any gene: 4. The CDR3 contains 16 residues. V is TRBV9 and J is TRBJ2-7; the match to TRBD2 covers 9 bases. The clonotype originates from a man younger than 30 with glioma. Specimen: PBMCs, collected from a glioma patient whose treatment included an IDH1 peptide vaccine. Here the CDR3 DNA reads TGTGCCAGCAGCGTAGGAGGGACTAGCACCTCCTACGAGCAGTACTTC. Amino acids: CASSVGGTSTSYEQYF.